The clone carrying this T cell receptor beta chain was recorded a few times. Data came from immunoSEQ multiplex PCR; TCRdb stores just in-frame clones and leaves some out. This table has about 270,000 clones, 75% to 95% appearing once. This sample is drawn from a study of blood T cell repertoires in COVID-19. Study-level background: Italy, Spain and the United States were the sources of the convalescent and acute COVID-19 samples. PBMCs, B-cell-depleted T cells, or T cells provided the cDNA or gDNA that made up the material.

This CDR3 spans 11 amino acids. Trimming cost V 8 bases and J 6 bases; bases outside gene matches: 7. Germline CDR1 reads DFQATT; CDR2 reads SNEGSKA (reference sequence). Participants' reported clinical history set cohort assignment. V usage is TRBV20-1 and J usage is TRBJ2-7, with TRBD1 matching 7 bases. The clonotype originates from a man between 35 and 55 years old who had been exposed to COVID-19. Source material: PBMCs or T cells enriched from blood (not recorded which). Here the CDR3 reads CSLRGGGEQYF. CDR3 nucleotide sequence: TGCAGTCTAAGAGGGGGCGGCGAGCAGTACTTC.